This T cell receptor beta chain originates from a study of shared clonotypes between healthy human individuals. Overall study: A donor's plate count was three for CD4 naive and three for CD4 memory; CD8 naive had two and CD8 memory one.

The CDR3 consists of 16 residues. The J segment lost 2 bases and the V segment lost 0 bases, leaving 5 bases of the junction unmatched. Germline CDR1 is KGHSH and CDR2 is LQKENI. Authors' analysis steps: ImmunoSEQ output held junction-only sequences without quality scores, so filtering differed. Clones were read by immunoSEQ multiplex PCR, and TCRdb kept only the in-frame ones, dropping some. V and J calls and clone size are given by that table; D and trimming were obtained from the DNA. Found here are around 980,000 clones, around three quarters of them singletons; the top ten hold around 0.61%. This clone has only a few counts. HIV-negative, healthy adults without recent acute infections or vaccinations were the donors. Memory CD4+ cells were the fraction left after CD45RA+ naive selection.

Sequenced input: memory CD4+ T cells from PBMCs. Subset specified: CD45RA-negative fraction. The clonotype comes from a man younger than 35 in good health. Some clones in this sample may be carry-over from other donors' samples. The gene calls are TRBV18 and TRBJ2-7, with 9 positions matching TRBD1. CDR3 sequence: CASSPPVRTGAYEQYF. In DNA form, the CDR3 reads TGTGCCAGCTCACCACCCGTCAGGACAGGGGCCTACGAGCAGTACTTC.